This T cell receptor (beta chain) derives from a study of T cell responses to AZD1222 COVID-19 vaccine. Using immunoSEQ multiplex PCR, the repertoire was profiled, and TCRdb retains in-frame clones only, with some absent. The sample lists 100,000 to 150,000 clones, 80% to 90% occurring once. This CDR3 is built from 16 residues. Trimming cost V 4 bases and J 1 base, with 16 bases left between them. From germline, CDR1 is ENHRY and CDR2 SYGVKD. J is TRBJ1-1 and V is TRBV10-3; maybe TRBD1 (6 bases). The sequence was collected from an adult in good health. Here the sequenced sample was peripheral blood, taken on day 0 of AZD1222 vaccination. CDR3 loop: CAISVSKGRGNTEAFF. The CDR3 coding sequence is TGTGCCATCAGTGTATCGAAAGGCAGGGGGAACACTGAAGCTTTCTTT.